This T cell receptor beta chain originates from a study of blood T cell repertoires in COVID-19. Study overall: The United States, Italy and Spain supplied acute and convalescent COVID-19 samples.

This clone was counted only a few times. Profiled with immunoSEQ multiplex PCR; TCRdb holds only in-frame clones, not every one. Here the sample spans around 130,000 clones, 65% to 80% being singletons. The V segment lost 11 bases and the J segment 3 bases; nucleotides outside the gene matches: 9. Per germline, CDR1 ENHRY and CDR2 SYGVKD. CDR3 length: 13 residues. V and J are TRBV10-3 and TRBJ1-1, with 7 positions matching TRBD1. Sequenced input: peripheral blood. This clonotype was obtained from a man between 50 and 59 years old with acute or convalescent COVID-19. This CDR3 reads CASTSRGDTEAFF. For the CDR3, the DNA is TGTGCCTCAACAAGCAGGGGGGACACTGAAGCTTTCTTT.